What follows is one TCR beta chain and its context. Its antigen remains undetermined. The sample holds no much larger clone one base away, and base qualities are not on file. The CDR3 has 12 amino acids, counting the end cysteine and phenylalanine. CDR3 DNA only is kept here, 36 bases in frame from base 1. Clipping removes 10 bases from V and 6 bases from J, with 8 as the unmatched junction base count. The data originate from a study of blood T cell repertoires in COVID-19 (dated by TCRdb to between 2020 and 2021). About the full investigation: Samples covering the acute and convalescent phases of COVID-19 were provided by collaborators in the United States, Italy and Spain. The repertoires were released in a freely available public database meant as a resource for research on the immune response to SARS-CoV-2. Where available, HLA class I and class II types were obtained from metadata supplied by the sample provider rather than from assay-based typing. Nearly every sample came with metadata listing a de-identified subject ID, COVID-19 status, age in years and sex. The samples were drawn from the first 160 participants of the ongoing ImmuneRACE study and from under 1,500 subjects provided by 6 global collaborators. The dataset comprised deeply sampled blood TCRbeta repertoires from subjects exposed to, actively infected with, or recovered from COVID-19. The material from the prospective study consisted of cDNA or gDNA derived from T cells, B-cell-depleted T cells, or PBMCs.

Each collaborating institution followed its own protocols to collect whole blood in K2EDTA tubes. Collaborator samples were shipped for TCRbeta analysis as frozen whole blood, isolated PBMCs, or DNA extracted from either sample type. TCRbeta CDR3 regions were amplified from genomic DNA by means of the immunoSEQ Assay, a bias-controlled multiplex PCR. The authors' pipeline ran thus. The number of nucleated cells in each sample was estimated by amplification of reference gene primers within the assay. To quantify the absolute abundance of each unique TCRbeta CDR3 rearrangement, sequence reads were collapsed and filtered. Productive Simpson clonality was computed per sample as the square root of Simpson's diversity index over productive rearrangements. TCRdb carries this immuneACCESS record with in-frame sequences only. Its versions omit some clonotypes, under half of them owing to an unresolved V gene in the studies checked, with the rest unexplained. V, J and clone size are taken as reported in that table, and D and trimming were inferred from the DNA itself. Counted in this sample were some 210,000 clones; 84% of them appeared once. Roughly 8% of the sample is taken by the ten largest.

The research as a whole found: Clinical and demographic metadata were provided uncurated, with the amount varying by source and participant.

The sample comprised peripheral blood. The sequence came from a woman aged 45 to 65 with active or convalescent COVID-19. The rearranged chain carries TRBV12-3 or TRBV12-4 and TRBJ1-2, and 7 bases in between align with TRBD1. The CDR3 corresponds to CATPNDRDGYTF. The nucleotide sequence reads TGTGCCACCCCAAACGACAGGGATGGCTACACCTTC.